This note documents a single T cell receptor beta chain sequence. No cognate antigen has been identified for it. Per-base qualities were not stored, and no clone one base away is much larger. The data originate from a study of T cell responses to AZD1222 COVID-19 vaccine (dated by TCRdb to the early 2020s). For context, the study as a whole: A total of 230 to 250 trial participants underwent TCR sequencing, of whom approximately 200 had received two doses of AZD1222 and roughly 26 had received two doses of the MenACWY control vaccine. Trial participants were enrolled into age subgroups of 18-55, 56-69 and 70-plus years, which contained approximately 150, 28 and 58 TCR-sequenced participants, respectively.

The CDR3 regions of human TCRbeta chains were analyzed by immunosequencing. Per the source publication's procedure: TCRs in the repertoires were matched against a reference library of SARS-CoV-2-specific TCRs that had been generated with the MIRA antigen-specificity platform. Breadth meant the fraction of unique TCRs that were SARS-CoV-2-associated, whereas depth meant the fraction of total T cells that were SARS-CoV-2-associated. Using the MIRA data, every spike-specific TCR was mapped to the spike region that the TCR reacted to and assigned to either a CD4 or a CD8 class. Log10-transformed breadth and depth values were compared by one-way ANOVA with Sidak's multiple comparisons tests. In TCRdb, the immuneACCESS table is reduced to in-frame sequences with V and J assigned. These tables do not hold every clone; where another copy was compared, an unresolved V gene accounts for under half, and the others remain unexplained. From that table come the V and J calls and clone size; the DNA was used to work out D and trimming. In this sample the table shows 70,000 to 95,000 clones, approximately 90% of which occur a single time. The leading ten clones occupy roughly 4.5% of the sample.

The time point label of this sample denotes: baseline before first vaccination. What the treatment or condition label conveys for this sample: meningococcal conjugate vaccine given as trial control. The vaccinee samples were drawn from two UK trials, COV001 and COV002, one of which was a single-blind randomized controlled phase 2/3 trial testing AZD1222 (ChAdOx1 nCoV-19) in healthy adults. For TCRbeta chain sequencing, PBMC samples were collected from trial participants at day 0 and at day 28 after the second dose. Points the paper makes about the study in general: The whole spike protein was spanned by vaccine-associated CD4 TCRs, and dominant responses were seen in regions 160-218 and 743-854. After two AZD1222 doses, both the breadth and the depth of spike-specific TCRs were significantly higher than at day 0 and than in MenACWY recipients. Only a handful of AZD1222 recipients were SARS-CoV-2 seropositive at baseline, limiting conclusions about previously exposed vaccinees. Because no samples from the day 14 peak response were available, repertoires could be characterized only after the peak T cell response. Participants were mostly white British, with more females than males. The authors suggested clonal diversity may have been underestimated. Epitopes outside the regions mutated in the B.1.351 and B.1.1.7 variants were reportedly recognized by nearly half of the unique spike-specific TCRs. In the small 56-69-year group, the increase in depth fell short of significance, most likely because of low power.

Reading from cysteine to phenylalanine, the CDR3 counts 14 amino acids. Left in the record is the CDR3 DNA by itself, 42 bases read in frame from the first base. The germline V gene encodes CDR1 GTSNPN and CDR2 SVGIG (reference sequence). At the junction V is shortened by 5 bases and J by 4 bases, with 14 bases in between. This clonotype was sampled from an adult in good health. This sample comprised peripheral blood, obtained on day 0 of MenACWY control vaccination. This chain joins TRBV30 to TRBJ1-4, with TRBD1 as a weak D call on 5 bases. The CDR3 region has the sequence CAWDKGDDNEKLFF. The DNA sequence is TGTGCCTGGGATAAAGGGGACGATAATGAAAAACTGTTTTTT. This CDR3, with the reference TRBV30 and TRBJ1-4 proteins standing in past its ends, gives the full variable domain SQTIHQWPATLVQPVGSPLSLECTVEGTSNPNLYWYRQAAGRGLQLLFYSVGIGQISSEVPQNLSASRPQDRQFILSSKKLLLSDSGFYLCAWDKGDDNEKLFFGSGTQLSVL.